The 5 T cell receptor beta chains in this list originate from one sample, sequenced in a study of cytomegalovirus exposure and HLA in healthy donors. PCR involved 60 Vbeta and 13 Jbeta primers. Assay: immunoSEQ multiplex PCR; the TCRdb copy retains only in-frame clones and omits some. The sample yields 150,000 to 200,000 clones, 80% seen once. The sequencing input was PBMCs. These receptors were obtained from a boy younger than 18 in good health and CMV-seronegative.

This sequence joins TRBV9 and TRBJ2-7; 8 bases agree with TRBD1. The CDR3 spans 14 residues. The junction had 4 bases not matched to a gene; V was cut back by 3 bases and J by 2 bases. The germline CDR1 and CDR2 sequences are SGDLS and YYNGEE. In nucleotides, the CDR3 is TGTGCCAGCAGCGAAGGGACAGGAGCCTACGAGCAGTACTTC. Residues: CASSEGTGAYEQYF.

The gene calls are TRBV30 and TRBJ2-5, with a possible D match to TRBD1 (6 bases). The assigned J gene may be wrong: the sequence end matches TRBJ2-7 better. Germline-derived CDR1 and CDR2 are GTSNPN and SVGIG (reference sequence). This CDR3 is 14 amino acids long. DNA for the CDR3: TGTGCCTGGAGTACGGACAGATTCACCTACGAGCAGTACTTC. Its protein product is CAWSTDRFTYEQYF.

In this sample, this clone turned up a few times. The chain couples TRBV19 to TRBJ2-3; 8 bases match TRBD1. V lost 4 bases, J lost 3 bases, and 3 bases stayed unmatched. Germline values: CDR1 LNHDA, CDR2 SQIVND (reference sequence). CDR3 length: 14 residues. The chain's CDR3 is CASSSQGATDTQYF. DNA for the CDR3: TGTGCCAGTAGTAGCCAGGGGGCAACAGATACGCAGTATTTT.

This sequence joins TRBV19 and TRBJ1-5; 9 nucleotides match TRBD1. J gave up 4 bases and V 6 bases, and 4 bases lay outside the gene matches. The CDR3 covers 14 residues. CDR1 LNHDA and CDR2 SQIVND come from the germline V gene (reference sequence). CDR3 protein: CASRDRGQNQPQHF. The CDR3 bases are TGTGCCAGTAGGGACAGGGGTCAGAATCAGCCCCAGCATTTT.

The chain combines TRBV11-2 with TRBJ1-3; D gene ambiguous. The length of the CDR3 is 14 residues. Trimming shortened V by 0 bases and J by 4 bases, and 7 bases separated the two germline ends. Germline loops: CDR1 SGHAT, CDR2 FQNNGV. The DNA of the CDR3 is TGTGCCAGCAGCTTAGATCACAGAGGAAACACCATATATTTT. This sequence encodes CASSLDHRGNTIYF. Together with reference TRBV11-2 and TRBJ1-3, the CDR3 gives the full variable domain: EAGVAQSPRYKIIEKRQSVAFWCNPISGHATLYWYQQILGQGPKLLIQFQNNGVVDDSQLPKDRFSAERLKGVDSTLKIQPAKLEDSAVYLCASSLDHRGNTIYFGEGSWLTVV.